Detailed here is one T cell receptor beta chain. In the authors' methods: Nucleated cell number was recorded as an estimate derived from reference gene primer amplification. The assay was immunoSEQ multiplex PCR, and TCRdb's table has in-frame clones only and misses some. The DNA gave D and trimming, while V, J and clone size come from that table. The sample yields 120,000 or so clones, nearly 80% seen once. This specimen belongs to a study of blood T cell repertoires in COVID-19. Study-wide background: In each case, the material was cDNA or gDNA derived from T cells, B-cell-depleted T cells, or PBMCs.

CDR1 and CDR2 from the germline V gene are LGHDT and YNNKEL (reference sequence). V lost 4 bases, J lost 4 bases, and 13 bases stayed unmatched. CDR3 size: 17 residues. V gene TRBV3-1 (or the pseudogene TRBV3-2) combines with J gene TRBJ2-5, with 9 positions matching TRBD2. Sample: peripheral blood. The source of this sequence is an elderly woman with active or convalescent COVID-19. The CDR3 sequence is CASSPSLSGRHRETQYF. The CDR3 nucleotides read TGTGCCAGCAGCCCCAGTTTAAGCGGGAGGCATCGAGAGACCCAGTACTTC.